The rows below give T cell receptor beta chains drawn from one sample of a study of blood T cell repertoires in COVID-19. The data were produced by immunoSEQ multiplex PCR, yet TCRdb's version contains in-frame clones alone and is incomplete. Of about 72,000 clones detected, roughly 82% appear once; the ten largest clones hold about 19%. Sequenced material: peripheral blood. The receptor source for this set is a human donor in a cohort sampled during active COVID-19. Each CDR3 is given with its conserved first and last residue. The order of the fields is V gene, clone size, D gene, J gene, CDR3 DNA, CDR3 protein. A D gene is named only where the DNA matches it firmly. A row's size may be missing; if present it is once, few, many or a size class.

>TRBV30|once|-|TRBJ1-1
TGTGCCTGGAGTAAGTGGGGGGGCACTGAAGCTTTCTTT
CAWSKWGGTEAFF
>TRBV2|-|-|TRBJ1-1
TGTGCCAGCAGGGACAGCAACACTGAAGCTTTCTTT
CASRDSNTEAFF
>TRBV14|-|-|TRBJ1-1
TGTGCCAGCAGCCAGAACACAGCCCTTTACACTGAAGCTTTCTTT
CASSQNTALYTEAFF
>TRBV11-2|few|TRBD2|TRBJ2-7
TGTGCCAGCAGCTTAAGCGGGGAAGTGGGCGAGCAGTACTTC
CASSLSGEVGEQYF
>TRBV18|-|-|TRBJ1-3
TGTGCCAGCTCACCCGACCGGGGGTCAGGAAACACCATATATTTT
CASSPDRGSGNTIYF
>TRBV6-5|-|-|TRBJ2-7
TGTGCTAGCCTTTTGTCCTACGAGCAGTACTTC
CASLLSYEQYF
>TRBV28|-|TRBD1|TRBJ2-7
TGTGCCAGCAGATCGGGACAGACCTACGAGCAGTACTTC
CASRSGQTYEQYF
>TRBV7-3|-|TRBD2|TRBJ2-7
TGTGCCAGCAGCCTGGGAGGGTCGGTCCCGAGGGAGCAGTACTTC
CASSLGGSVPREQYF
>TRBV18|few|-|TRBJ1-6
TGTGCCAGCTCTCAGGACGGGGATTCACCCCTCCACTTT
CASSQDGDSPLHF
>TRBV30|-|TRBD1|TRBJ1-1
TGTGCCTGGACCCTATCGACAGGGCGGACCACTGAAGCTTTCTTT
CAWTLSTGRTTEAFF
>TRBV7-9|-|TRBD1|TRBJ1-2
TGTGCCAGCGGTTACTCGGGACAGATCAACTATGGCTACACCTTC
CASGYSGQINYGYTF
>TRBV11-1|-|-|TRBJ2-1
TGTGCCAGCAGCTTACAGGCACAATACAATGAGCAGTTCTTC
CASSLQAQYNEQFF
>TRBV4-1|-|-|TRBJ2-5
TGCGCCAGCAGCCAAGGGAGGGACTTCCAAGAGACCCAGTACTTC
CASSQGRDFQETQYF
>TRBV27|-|-|TRBJ2-7
TGTGCCAGCAGAGCCAGGGGCAACGAGCAGTACTTC
CASRARGNEQYF
>TRBV7-9|few|-|TRBJ1-2
TGTGCCAGCCTAACAGGACATGGCTACACCTTC
CASLTGHGYTF
>TRBV6-6|-|-|TRBJ1-6
TGTGCCAGCAGTTCACTTACAGTCTATAATTCACCCCTCCACTTT
CASSSLTVYNSPLHF
>TRBV6-5|-|-|TRBJ1-5
TGTGCCAGCAGTCAGGGGTTCAACAACAATCAGCCCCAGCATTTT
CASSQGFNNNQPQHF
>TRBV4-2|few|-|TRBJ2-7
TGTGCCAGCAGCCAGCTACAGGGCGCGGCCTACGAGCAGTACTTC
CASSQLQGAAYEQYF
>TRBV20-1|-|TRBD2|TRBJ2-1
TGCAGTGCTAGTCCTAGACTAGCGGGGTACAATGAGCAGTTCTTC
CSASPRLAGYNEQFF
>TRBV7-9|-|TRBD1|TRBJ2-7
TGTGCCAGCAGCTTAGGGGACAGGGGTACTTACGAGCAGTACTTC
CASSLGDRGTYEQYF
>TRBV7-9|few|-|TRBJ1-2
TGTGCCAGCTCAAGGGGCTACTATGGCTACACCTTC
CASSRGYYGYTF
>TRBV11-1|-|-|TRBJ1-4
TGTGCCAGCAGCTTGACCGGGGGGATTGATGAAAAACTGTTTTTT
CASSLTGGIDEKLFF
>TRBV5-6|-|TRBD1|TRBJ1-4
TGTGCCAGCAGCTTATACGGGACAGGGCGCGAAAAACTGTTTTTT
CASSLYGTGREKLFF
>TRBV5-5|-|TRBD1|TRBJ2-7
TGTGCCAGCAGCGCCCTGGGACAGGAGTTCTACGAGCAGTACTTC
CASSALGQEFYEQYF
>TRBV18|-|TRBD1|TRBJ1-2
TGTGCCAGCTCACCGGGACAGGGGGGCAACTATGGCTACACCTTC
CASSPGQGGNYGYTF
>TRBV5-1|-|-|TRBJ2-7
TGCGCCAGCAGCTTGGCCCGCGGCTACGAGCAGTACTTC
CASSLARGYEQYF
>TRBV6-5|-|-|TRBJ1-2
TGTGCCAGCAGTTACTCCCCTTCACAGGGTGGTTATGGCTACACCTTC
CASSYSPSQGGYGYTF
>TRBV14|-|TRBD1|TRBJ2-7
TGTGCCAGCAGCCGATGGACAGGGGTGGGCGAGCAGTACTTC
CASSRWTGVGEQYF
>TRBV29-1|-|-|TRBJ2-1
TGCAGCGTTGTCAGCCAGTTCAGGTTCAATGAGCAGTTCTTC
CSVVSQFRFNEQFF
>TRBV7-8|-|TRBD1|TRBJ2-7
TGTGCCAGCAGCCCCGGGACAGGGGGCGGGTACGAGCAGTACTTC
CASSPGTGGGYEQYF
>TRBV14|-|-|TRBJ1-4
TGTGCCAGCACCCAGTTCGGGGTAACGGCCTCAACTAATGAAAAACTGTTTTTT
CASTQFGVTASTNEKLFF
>TRBV9|-|-|TRBJ1-4
TGTGCCAGCAGCGGAGGGGGGGGCGGCGAAAAACTGTTTTTT
CASSGGGGGEKLFF
>TRBV5-1|-|TRBD1|TRBJ1-6
TGCGCCAGCAGCTCAACAGGGGTGGGCTCCTATAATTCACCCCTCCACTTT
CASSSTGVGSYNSPLHF
>TRBV7-9|-|-|TRBJ1-2
TGTGCCAGCAGCTTAGGGGAGCTCAACTATGGCTACACCTTC
CASSLGELNYGYTF
>TRBV6-5|-|TRBD1|TRBJ2-7
TGTGCCAGCAGTTCACCGGGACAGGGAACCTACGAGCAGTACTTC
CASSSPGQGTYEQYF
>TRBV29-1|-|-|TRBJ1-2
TGCAGCGTAGTAGACACTAACTATGGCTACACCTTC
CSVVDTNYGYTF
>TRBV27|once|TRBD1|TRBJ1-4
TGTGCCAGCAGTCTCATACCGGGACAGAATGAAAAACTGTTTTTT
CASSLIPGQNEKLFF
>TRBV18|-|-|TRBJ1-5
TGTGCCAGCTCACCACCAGGGGAAAATCAGCCCCAGCATTTT
CASSPPGENQPQHF
>TRBV6-5|-|TRBD1|TRBJ1-2
TGTGCCAGCAGACGGTCGACAGGGGGTGGCTACACCTTC
CASRRSTGGGYTF
>TRBV30|few|-|TRBJ2-7
TGTGCCTGGAGTGTAAAGGGCGTCAGGGGTTCCGAGCAGTACTTC
CAWSVKGVRGSEQYF
>TRBV6-5|-|TRBD1|TRBJ1-2
TGTGCCAGCATTCCGGGACAGGGCTATGGCTACACCTTC
CASIPGQGYGYTF
>TRBV10-3|-|-|TRBJ2-7
TGTGCCATCAGTGCGACTAGCTACGAGCAGTACTTC
CAISATSYEQYF
>TRBV18|-|-|TRBJ1-1
TGTGCCAGCTCACCTGTAGTGGGAGGGAACACTGAAGCTTTCTTT
CASSPVVGGNTEAFF
>TRBV5-6|-|TRBD1|TRBJ2-5
TGTGCCAGCAGCCCGTCCCGGGACAGGGTAGGGGAGACCCAGTACTTC
CASSPSRDRVGETQYF
>TRBV10-3|-|-|TRBJ2-7
TGTGCCATCAGTAGACAGGAATTCGACGAGCAGTACTTC
CAISRQEFDEQYF
>TRBV7-9|once|TRBD2|TRBJ2-2
TGCTATACAGAACGAGCGGGGTCTACCGGGGAGCTGTTTTTT
CYTERAGSTGELFF
>TRBV7-2|-|TRBD1|TRBJ1-1
TGTGCCAGCAGCATGAACAGGGGGCCGTACACTGAAGCTTTCTTT
CASSMNRGPYTEAFF
>TRBV11-2|-|TRBD2|TRBJ2-5
TGTGCCAGCAGCTTAGGAGGTAGCGGGGGGGCCGGAGAGACCCAGTACTTC
CASSLGGSGGAGETQYF
>TRBV7-9|-|-|TRBJ2-7
TGTGCCAGCAGCCGATCCTCGACAGGTCACGAGCAGTACTTC
CASSRSSTGHEQYF